This T cell receptor (beta chain) was obtained from a study of T cells in Graves' hyperthyroidism and ophthalmopathy. Across the whole study: Peripheral blood was collected at initial diagnosis, before any treatment.

Amplification yielded TCR beta CDR3 regions, with RNA transcripts as the source. With the HTBI primer set, the TCR CDR3 went through a first round of RT-PCR. TCRdb used MiXCR to reprocess the multiplex PCR reads, holding one entry per CDR3 protein. The table lists more than 500,000 distinct CDR3 sequences, around 16% of them singletons. The clonotype comes from a woman in her thirties with Graves' ophthalmopathy. The sequenced sample was blood.

CDR3 in amino acids: CASSLVGQHNQPQHF. The CDR3 bases are TGTGCCAGCAGCTTGGTCGGTCAGCACAATCAGCCCCAGCATTTT. The rearrangement links TRBV5-5 to TRBJ1-5; no clear D. Germline V CDR1 and CDR2: SGHKS, YYEKEE (reference sequence). The CDR3 totals 15 residues. The V and J ends lost 0 bases and 3 bases respectively, with 10 bases between them.